This TCR beta chain comes out of a study of T cell responses to AZD1222 COVID-19 vaccine. The repertoire was sequenced with immunoSEQ multiplex PCR; TCRdb's copy has only in-frame clones and lacks some. The repertoire holds about 150,000 clones, with over 70% as singletons. In regard to this clone: What it recognizes is unknown.

The CDR3 contains 15 residues. Per germline, CDR1 PRHDT and CDR2 FYEKMQ (reference sequence). The V segment lost 5 bases and the J segment 3 bases; nucleotides outside the gene matches: 8. Study-level points and caveats: Targeting of unmutated variant regions was reportedly seen in nearly half of spike-specific TCRs.

The source is an adult who received the AZD1222 COVID-19 vaccine. The chain is built from TRBV13 and TRBJ2-3; TRBD1 matches at 7 bases. Sequencing used peripheral blood, obtained 28 days after the second AZD1222 dose. The DNA of the CDR3 is TGTGCCAGCAGCCCCGCAGGGGGTTCAACAGATACGCAGTATTTT. It is translated as CASSPAGGSTDTQYF.